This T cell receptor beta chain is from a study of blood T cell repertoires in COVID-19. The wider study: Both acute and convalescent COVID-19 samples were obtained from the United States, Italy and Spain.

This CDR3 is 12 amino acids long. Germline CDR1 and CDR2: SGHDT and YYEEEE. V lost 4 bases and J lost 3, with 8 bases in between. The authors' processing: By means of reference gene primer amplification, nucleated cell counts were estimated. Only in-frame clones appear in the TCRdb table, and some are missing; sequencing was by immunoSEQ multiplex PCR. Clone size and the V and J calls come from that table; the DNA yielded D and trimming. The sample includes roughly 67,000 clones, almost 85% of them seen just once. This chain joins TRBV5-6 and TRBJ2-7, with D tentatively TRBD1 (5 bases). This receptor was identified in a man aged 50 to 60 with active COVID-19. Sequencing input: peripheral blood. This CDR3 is CASSLRDYEQYF. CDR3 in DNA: TGTGCCAGCAGCCTCAGGGACTACGAGCAGTACTTC.